The rows below give T cell receptor beta chains drawn from one sample of a study of T cells in Graves' hyperthyroidism and ophthalmopathy. TCRdb analysed the multiplex PCR reads with MiXCR anew, one entry per CDR3 protein. The sample has hundreds of thousands of distinct CDR3 sequences, roughly 46% seen once. Sequencing was carried out using peripheral blood or thyroid tissue (not recorded which). These receptors were obtained from an adult man with Graves' disease, either hyperthyroidism or ophthalmopathy (not recorded which). CDR3s include the opening cysteine and the closing phenylalanine or tryptophan. Fields, in order: J gene, D gene, clone size, V gene, CDR3 protein, CDR3 DNA. D genes are given only for firm matches. Rows give clone size only sometimes, using once, few, many, or a class for an expanded clone.

j_call: TRBJ2-7
d_call: NA
clone_size: many
v_call: TRBV24-1
cdr3_aa: CATSQDSSYEQYF
cdr3_nt: TGTGCCACCAGCCAAGACAGCTCCTACGAGCAGTACTTC

j_call: TRBJ1-2
d_call: TRBD1
clone_size: NA
v_call: TRBV29-1
cdr3_aa: CSGTLLSGTGDYGYTF
cdr3_nt: TGCAGCGGCACCCTCCTCTCCGGGACAGGGGACTATGGCTACACCTTC

j_call: TRBJ2-7
d_call: NA
clone_size: NA
v_call: TRBV24-1
cdr3_aa: CATSAGATYEQYF
cdr3_nt: TGTGCCACCAGTGCGGGAGCAACCTACGAGCAGTACTTC

j_call: TRBJ2-5
d_call: TRBD2
clone_size: NA
v_call: TRBV20-1
cdr3_aa: CSAPWLAGFGETQYF
cdr3_nt: TGCAGTGCTCCCTGGCTAGCGGGGTTCGGGGAGACCCAGTACTTC

j_call: TRBJ1-5
d_call: NA
clone_size: many
v_call: TRBV7-8
cdr3_aa: CASSLVVTGGPNQPQHF
cdr3_nt: TGTGCCAGCAGCTTAGTCGTGACAGGAGGGCCCAATCAGCCCCAGCATTTT

j_call: TRBJ1-1
d_call: NA
clone_size: NA
v_call: TRBV2
cdr3_aa: CASSEEVGRRGLDTEAFF
cdr3_nt: TGTGCCAGCAGTGAAGAAGTAGGGCGAAGAGGGCTGGACACTGAAGCTTTCTTT

j_call: TRBJ2-5
d_call: NA
clone_size: NA
v_call: TRBV7-9
cdr3_aa: CAGTAQETQYF
cdr3_nt: TGTGCCGGGACCGCCCAAGAGACCCAGTACTTC

j_call: TRBJ2-2
d_call: TRBD2
clone_size: NA
v_call: TRBV7-9
cdr3_aa: CASSQGLAETGELFF
cdr3_nt: TGTGCCAGCAGCCAAGGACTAGCGGAAACCGGGGAGCTGTTTTTT

j_call: TRBJ1-2
d_call: NA
clone_size: many
v_call: TRBV2
cdr3_aa: CASSGSGKYGYTF
cdr3_nt: TGTGCCAGCAGTGGCTCAGGGAAGTATGGCTACACCTTC

j_call: TRBJ1-1
d_call: TRBD1
clone_size: NA
v_call: TRBV2
cdr3_aa: CASSGRTGYTEAFF
cdr3_nt: TGTGCCAGCAGTGGGAGGACAGGATACACTGAAGCTTTCTTT

j_call: TRBJ2-7
d_call: NA
clone_size: few
v_call: TRBV7-9
cdr3_aa: CASSLSENEQYF
cdr3_nt: TGTGCCAGCAGCTTAAGCGAAAACGAGCAGTACTTC

j_call: TRBJ2-7
d_call: TRBD2
clone_size: once
v_call: TRBV20-1
cdr3_aa: CSASDRLAGVREQYF
cdr3_nt: TGCAGTGCTTCGGACAGGTTAGCGGGAGTGAGGGAGCAGTACTTC

j_call: TRBJ2-2
d_call: NA
clone_size: NA
v_call: TRBV7-2
cdr3_aa: CASSLAVTNTGELFF
cdr3_nt: TGTGCCAGCAGCTTAGCTGTAACCAACACCGGGGAGCTGTTTTTT

j_call: TRBJ2-5
d_call: NA
clone_size: many
v_call: TRBV14
cdr3_aa: CASSQSGLGLQETQYF
cdr3_nt: TGTGCCAGCAGCCAATCGGGCCTGGGGCTCCAAGAGACCCAGTACTTC

j_call: TRBJ2-6
d_call: NA
clone_size: NA
v_call: TRBV7-2
cdr3_aa: CASSQRGGGQPRSGANVLTF
cdr3_nt: TGTGCCAGCAGCCAGAGGGGGGGAGGACAGCCGAGGTCTGGGGCCAACGTCCTGACTTTC

j_call: TRBJ2-5
d_call: NA
clone_size: NA
v_call: TRBV20-1
cdr3_aa: CSAKLGTETQYF
cdr3_nt: TGCAGTGCAAAGCTTGGGACGGAGACCCAGTACTTC